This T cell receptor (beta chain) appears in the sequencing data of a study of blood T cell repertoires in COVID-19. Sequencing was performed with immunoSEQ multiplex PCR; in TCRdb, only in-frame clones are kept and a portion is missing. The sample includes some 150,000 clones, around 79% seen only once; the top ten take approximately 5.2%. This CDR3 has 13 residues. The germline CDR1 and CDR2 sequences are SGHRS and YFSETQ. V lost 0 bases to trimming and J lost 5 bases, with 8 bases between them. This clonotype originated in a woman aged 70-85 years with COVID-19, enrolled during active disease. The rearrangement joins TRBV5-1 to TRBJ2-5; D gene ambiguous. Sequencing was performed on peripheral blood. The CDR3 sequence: CASSLGSGETQYF. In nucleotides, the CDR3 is TGCGCCAGCAGCTTGGGGAGTGGGGAGACCCAGTACTTC.